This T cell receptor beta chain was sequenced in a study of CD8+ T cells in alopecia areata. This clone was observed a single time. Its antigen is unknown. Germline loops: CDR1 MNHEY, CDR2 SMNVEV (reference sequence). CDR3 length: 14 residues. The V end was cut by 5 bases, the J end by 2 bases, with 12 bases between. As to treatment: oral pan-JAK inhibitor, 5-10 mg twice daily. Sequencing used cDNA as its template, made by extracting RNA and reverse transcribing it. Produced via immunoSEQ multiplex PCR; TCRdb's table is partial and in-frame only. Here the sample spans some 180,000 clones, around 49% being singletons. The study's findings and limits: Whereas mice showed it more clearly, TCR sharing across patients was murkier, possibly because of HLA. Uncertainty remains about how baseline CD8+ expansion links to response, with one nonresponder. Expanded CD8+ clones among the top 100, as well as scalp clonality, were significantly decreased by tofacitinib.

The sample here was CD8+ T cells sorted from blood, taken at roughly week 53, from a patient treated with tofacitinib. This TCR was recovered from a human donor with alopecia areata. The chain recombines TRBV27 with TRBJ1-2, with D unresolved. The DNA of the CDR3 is TGTGCCAGCAGTAACACGGGCAGGAACTATGGCTACACCTTC. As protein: CASSNTGRNYGYTF.